This TCR beta chain appears in the sequencing data of a study of glioma-infiltrating T cells after dendritic cell vaccination. Time point of the sample: after dendritic cell vaccination, including at tumor progression/relapse. Clones were read by immunoSEQ multiplex PCR, and TCRdb kept only the in-frame ones, dropping some. The sample records about 50,000 clones, approximately 91% being singletons. The source material was blood, sampled after dendritic cell vaccination. The origin of this receptor is a human donor with glioblastoma.

The CDR3 sequence is CASNLAVDEQFF. Written as DNA, the CDR3 is TGTGCCAGCAATCTAGCTGTGGATGAGCAGTTCTTC. The chain links TRBV2 to TRBJ2-1, with TRBD2 as a possible D gene (5 bases). V was trimmed by 7 bases and J by 8 bases, leaving 12 bases between them. The CDR3 extends over 12 amino acids. Germline CDR1 is SNHLY and CDR2 is FYNNEI.